Given below is one T cell receptor (beta chain) in context. Its antigen is still unknown. Per-base quality was not reported, and no clone a single base away is much larger than it. The label giving this sample's time point can be read as: patch test 2, 6 weeks after DPC sensitization. Interpreted using the paper, the treatment or condition label stands for: therapeutic diphenylcyclopropenone sensitization with weekly scalp DPC. Blood at each patch-test visit was drawn before the patch test was applied. Patients were considered eligible if aged 18 to 70, diagnosed with alopecia and deemed suitable for DPC therapy, and patients were excluded if pregnant. Total RNA was extracted from unfractionated whole blood that had been collected in Tempus Blood RNA tubes. This record belongs to a study of human T cells and chemical hapten exposure (dated by TCRdb to the early 2020s). Describing the broader study: For sensitization, 2% DPC in acetone was applied to a 2 cm by 2 cm area of upper inner arm skin. Weekly therapeutic DPC doses were additionally applied to the scalp of patients throughout the approximately 23-week study period. Patch testing on the upper back used Finn chambers containing 0.01% DPC, with scoring done after 6 days according to International Contact Dermatitis Research Group standards. Most of the patients in the cohort were female, and the cohort covered alopecia areata with under or over 50% scalp involvement, alopecia totalis and alopecia universalis. Libraries were combined into a pool for sequencing, and differences in TCR yield between samples came mainly from small differences in library volumes within the pool. The study tracked peripheral blood TCR repertoire changes in vivo during primary and secondary sensitization to the hapten diphenylcyclopropenone (DPC) in alopecia patients. Patient blood was sampled pre-sensitization (week 0) and at 2, 6 and about 24 weeks after DPC sensitization. Roughly 30 alopecia patients provided blood for TCR sequencing at one to four time points (pre-sensitization, 2, 6 and 24 weeks).

Here is what the overall study found, with its caveats: DPC sensitization did not change the number of TCRs with a frequency above 1 in 1000, and there was no evidence of changes in global repertoire structure. All patients had alopecia, a presumed autoimmune disease, so their immune response might differ from that of healthy individuals. The number of PT1 expanded TCRs positively correlated with patch test score, significant at thresholds 8, 16 and 32 but not 4. Expanded TCRs formed significantly more large CDR3 similarity clusters than pre-sensitization or healthy control sets, consistent with antigen-driven responses. After repeated subsampling, changes were observed in the strength of the expansion versus patch-test correlation and in the threshold at which the correlation became significant.

The library was made by RACE. The instrument given in TCRdb is NextSeq 500. During library preparation, unique molecular identifiers were attached to individual cDNA molecules so that TCRs could be counted quantitatively and reproducibly. Both TCR alpha and TCR beta chains were sequenced from each blood RNA sample. In the authors' own workflow: A median of about 89,000 TCRs per sample was observed, with a range of about 23,224 to 700,000. The Decombinator software suite was used to annotate the V, J and CDR3 of the TCR reads. For the PS versus PT1 abundance plots, all samples were subsampled to the same number of TCRs (28,000). Expanded TCRs were defined as absent before sensitization and observed at least eight times at the 2-week time point. TCRdb redid the processing of the public reads, applying fastp at Q25 and MiXCR, and retained in-frame beta chains. Rows with a matching CDR3 protein are joined into one entry that keeps the most common DNA and genes. What appears here as the V and J calls and clone size reflects TCRdb's work, not the paper's. Recorded for this sample are around 69,000 distinct CDR3 sequences; about 8.5% of them occurred a single time. Around 3.5% of the sample is in the top ten clones.

CDR1 and CDR2 are drawn from the germline V gene: SGHTA, FQGNSA. The CDR3 goes from the cysteine to the phenylalanine over 15 residues. Only the CDR3 part of the read is kept: 45 bases, read in frame from the first base. V is reduced by 2 bases and J by 12 bases, leaving a spacing of 20 bases between them. Sample: whole blood, taken in connection with sensitization to the hapten diphenylcyclopropenone (DPC). The origin of this receptor is a woman aged 50 to 60 with alopecia areata. Some clones in this sample may be carry-over from other donors' samples. The V and J genes are TRBV7-2 and TRBJ2-1; the D segment could be TRBD2, given 5 matching bases. The CDR3 loop reads CASSLRAARDRRQFF. Here is the DNA: TGTGCCAGCAGCTTAAGGGCCGCGAGGGATCGGAGGCAGTTCTTC.